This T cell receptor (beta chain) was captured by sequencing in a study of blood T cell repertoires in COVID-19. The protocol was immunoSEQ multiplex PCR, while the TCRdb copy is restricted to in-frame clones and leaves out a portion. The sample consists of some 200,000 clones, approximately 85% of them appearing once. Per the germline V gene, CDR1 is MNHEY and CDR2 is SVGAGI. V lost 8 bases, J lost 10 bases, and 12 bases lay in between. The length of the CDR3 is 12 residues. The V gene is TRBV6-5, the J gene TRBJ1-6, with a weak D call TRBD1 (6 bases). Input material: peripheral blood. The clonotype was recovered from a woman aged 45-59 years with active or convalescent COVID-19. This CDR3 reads CASEQGMSPLHF. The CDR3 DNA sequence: TGTGCCAGCGAACAGGGCATGTCACCCCTCCACTTT.